This TCR beta chain derives from a study of blood T cell repertoires in COVID-19. Background on the study: Samples came from the United States, Italy and Spain, spanning acute and convalescent COVID-19. The analysed material was cDNA or gDNA that came from T cells, B-cell-depleted T cells, or PBMCs.

The CDR3 spans 13 residues. Germline-derived CDR1 and CDR2 are SQVTM and ANQGSEA. After removal of 7 bases from V and 6 bases from J, the junction contained 7 bases not matched to a gene. In its sample, this clone was seen a few times. The authors' processing: By means of reference gene primer amplification, nucleated cell counts were estimated. The assay was immunoSEQ multiplex PCR, and TCRdb's table has in-frame clones only and misses some. D and trimming were read from the DNA, whereas the V and J calls and clone size are those reported in that table. The sample shows some 320,000 clones, more than 70% of them seen only once.

The origin of this receptor is a woman aged 25 to 39 who had recovered from COVID-19. The rearrangement uses TRBV29-1 and TRBJ1-4; 8 nucleotides line up with TRBD1. The sample comprised peripheral blood. The CDR3 reads CSARDRGDEKLFF. The CDR3 region has the DNA TGCAGCGCCAGAGACAGGGGCGATGAAAAACTGTTTTTT.